The 29 T cell receptor beta chains below come from one sample, sequenced in a study of T and B cells in COVID-19 patients. BIOMED2 TRB-A/B primer pools were used in multiplex TRB PCR. From the multiplex PCR reads, TCRdb called clonotypes with MiXCR, one entry per CDR3 protein. Of over 5,000 distinct CDR3 sequences listed, about 28% are singletons. Each TRB amplification used about 250-550 ng of genomic DNA from blood. Sequenced material: blood. The receptors were sampled from a human donor with active COVID-19. The donor label of this sample is uncertain.

The gene calls are TRBV18 and TRBJ1-1, with a weak D call TRBD1 (6 bases). The V and J ends lost 3 bases and 8 bases respectively, with 22 bases between them. CDR3 length equals 16 residues. Germline V CDR1 and CDR2: KGHSH, LQKENI. CDR3 nucleotide sequence: TGTGCCAGCTCACCTCCCACGGGGGGCATAACCTCCGAAGCTTTCTTT. Protein: CASSPPTGGITSEAFF.

There are a few counts of this clonotype. V usage is TRBV6-2 or TRBV6-3 and J usage is TRBJ2-2; 8 bases are a match to TRBD2. The germline V gene has CDR1 MNHEY and CDR2 SVGEGT. The CDR3 has 16 residues. V dropped 2 bases and J dropped 6; count of bases not matched to a gene: 8. The CDR3 reads CASSYLRRGGAGELFF. DNA of the CDR3: TGTGCCAGCAGTTACCTAAGACGGGGGGGGGCCGGGGAGCTGTTTTTT.

This clonotype was seen a handful of times. This chain connects TRBV30 to TRBJ1-2, with TRBD1 as a possible D gene (5 bases). This CDR3 region has 13 residues. Germline lookup yields CDR1 GTSNPN and CDR2 SVGIG (reference sequence). The V end lost 3 bases, the J end lost 0 bases, and 8 bases lay between the germline ends. CDR3 loop: CAWRLGANYGYTF. The CDR3 DNA is TGTGCCTGGAGGCTAGGGGCTAACTATGGCTACACCTTC.

On this clonotype itself: Being one base from a much bigger clone, this may be a read error. The V and J genes are TRBV5-1 and TRBJ1-5; D is undetermined. The CDR3 consists of 15 residues. CDR1 is SGHRS and CDR2 is YFSETQ in the germline V gene. The CDR3 DNA sequence: TGTGCCAACAGCCCGTATCTCAATAGCAATCAGCCCCAGCATTTT. Its protein is CANSPYLNSNQPQHF.

In its sample, this clonotype is medium-sized (0.01 to 0.1%). The J gene is TRBJ1-6, the V gene TRBV27, with no clear D. The V and J ends lost 3 bases and 9 bases respectively, with 15 bases between them. The CDR3 runs 15 residues. Germline values: CDR1 MNHEY, CDR2 SMNVEV (reference sequence). The CDR3 sequence: CASSFGPGPTSPLHF. CDR3 nucleotide sequence: TGTGCCAGCAGTTTTGGACCCGGTCCTACTTCACCCCTCCACTTT.

The CDR3 region is CASSRGFSYNEQFF. The CDR3 nucleotides are TGTGCCAGCAGCCGGGGGTTCTCCTACAATGAGCAGTTCTTC. The gene calls are TRBV25-1 and TRBJ2-1; D possibly corresponds to TRBD2 (6 bases). The CDR3 runs to 14 residues. The germline CDR1 and CDR2 sequences are MGHDK and SYGVNS. V lost 6 bases to trimming and J lost 0 bases, with 9 bases between them. The full variable domain, rest sourced from reference TRBV25-1 and TRBJ2-1, is EADIYQTPRYLVIGTGKKITLECSQTMGHDKMYWYQQDPGMELHLIHYSYGVNSTEKGDLSSESTVSRIRTEHFPLTLESARPSHTSQYLCASSRGFSYNEQFFGPGTRLTVL.

V is TRBV29-1 and J is TRBJ1-2; 8 nucleotides line up with TRBD1. The CDR3 runs to 13 residues. Germline V CDR1 and CDR2: SQVTM, ANQGSEA. CDR3 bases: TGCAGTGCAAATCACGGACAGGGCTATGGCTACACCTTC. Protein sequence: CSANHGQGYGYTF.

By proportion, this clonotype is medium-sized. V usage is TRBV27 and J usage is TRBJ2-1, with no clear D. Trimming took 4 bases from V and 0 from J, leaving 4 bases between them. CDR3 length: 13 residues. Germline loops: CDR1 MNHEY, CDR2 SMNVEV (reference sequence). CDR3 in amino acids: CASSSVSYNEQFF. CDR3 sequence (DNA): TGTGCCAGCAGTTCCGTCTCCTACAATGAGCAGTTCTTC.

This clonotype was recorded a few times. The V call is TRBV18, the J call TRBJ2-7; D is undetermined. With 3 bases removed from V and 5 bases from J, the gap between germline ends came to 11 bases. Germline loops: CDR1 KGHSH, CDR2 LQKENI. This CDR3 spans 13 amino acids. The CDR3 DNA reads as TGTGCCAGCTCACCCGCCCAAAGCGACGAGCAGTACTTC. Translation gives CASSPAQSDEQYF.

In the case of this clonotype: One end of the junction is discordant with germline, which a read error may explain. The rearrangement links TRBV24-1 to TRBJ2-3, with 7 bases identical to TRBD1. CDR1 and CDR2 from the germline V gene are KGHDR and SFDVKD. The CDR3 spans 15 residues. CDR3 sequence reads: CAISPGTESTDTQYF. As DNA, the CDR3 is TGTGCCATCAGTCCCGGGACAGAAAGCACAGATACGCAGTATTTT.

This clonotype was observed a single time. This may be a read error: a much more frequent sequence differs by one nucleotide. The V call is TRBV5-6, the J call TRBJ2-5, with D perhaps given as TRBD1 or TRBD2 (5 bases each). The CDR3 sequence is 14 residues long. Germline V gives CDR1 SGHDT, CDR2 YYEEEE. CDR3 sequence: CASSLQDRWETHYF. The CDR3 DNA reads as TGTGCCAGCAGCTTGCAAGACAGATGGGAGACCCATTACTTC.

The gene calls are TRBV18 and TRBJ1-2; tentatively, D is TRBD1 (5 bases). V was clipped by 5 bases and J by 9 bases, with 16 bases between them. Germline assignment: CDR1 KGHSH and CDR2 LQKENI. The CDR3 has 13 residues. CDR3 sequence (DNA): TGTGCCAGCTCAATCCTGCCGGGGGAGAGCTACACCTTC. Residues: CASSILPGESYTF.

The V call is TRBV19, the J call TRBJ2-1; 15 bases match TRBD2. This CDR3 spans 15 amino acids. Germline-derived CDR1 and CDR2 are LNHDA and SQIVND (reference sequence). V dropped 3 bases and J dropped 10; count of bases not matched to a gene: 4. As DNA, the CDR3 is TGTGCCAGTAGTATCTCCGGGACTAGCGGGAGGGAGCAGTTCTTC. Amino acids: CASSISGTSGREQFF. The whole variable domain, remainder taken from reference TRBV19 and TRBJ2-1, is DGGITQSPKYLFRKEGQNVTLSCEQNLNHDAMYWYRQDPGQGLRLIYYSQIVNDFQKGDIAEGYSVSREKKESFPLTVTSAQKNPTAFYLCASSISGTSGREQFFGPGTRLTVL.

This clonotype is deemed medium-sized. The rearrangement uses TRBV11-3 and TRBJ2-5; 9 nucleotides agree with TRBD1. The germline V gene encodes CDR1 SGHNT and CDR2 YENEEA. V was clipped by 7 bases and J by 2 bases; unmatched bases: 2. CDR3 length equals 13 residues. CDR3 sequence reads: CASKDRGQETQYF. In DNA form, the CDR3 reads TGTGCCAGCAAGGACAGGGGACAAGAGACCCAGTACTTC.

By share, this clonotype ranks as medium-sized (0.01 to 0.1%). This rearrangement joins TRBV11-1 to TRBJ2-6; D is unclear. This CDR3 has 14 residues. Germline V gene lookup returns CDR1 SGHAT and CDR2 FQDESV (reference sequence). Trimming removed 4 bases at V and 1 base at J, with 5 bases between. CDR3 bases: TGTGCCAGCAGCTCCGGGTCTGGGGCCAACGTCCTGACTTTC. It yields the protein CASSSGSGANVLTF.

This clonotype is medium-sized. V gene TRBV27 combines with J gene TRBJ2-1; no definite D call. Germline V gene data show CDR1 as MNHEY and CDR2 as SMNVEV (reference sequence). V was clipped by 2 bases and J by 0 bases, with 8 bases between them. The CDR3 is 15 residues long. As DNA, the CDR3 is TGTGCCAGCAGTTTAATTATGAGCTCCTACAATGAGCAGTTCTTC. Translating gives CASSLIMSSYNEQFF.

The CDR3 bases are TGTGCCAGCTCACCCCTACAGGGAGACGGGGAGCTGTTTTTT. Translated, it gives CASSPLQGDGELFF. This chain links TRBV18 with TRBJ2-2, with D possibly TRBD1 on 6 matching bases. The germline V and J ends were trimmed by 3 bases and 7 bases, with 12 bases remaining between them. Germline V CDR1 and CDR2: KGHSH, LQKENI. This CDR3 is 14 amino acids long.

This clonotype came up a few times. This chain uses TRBV20-1 with TRBJ2-7, with a possible D match to TRBD2 (5 bases). Germline lookup yields CDR1 DFQATT and CDR2 SNEGSKA (reference sequence). V was shortened by 6 bases and J by 1 base, with 16 bases between the two germline ends. The CDR3 runs 14 residues. CDR3 loop: CSATEAVGSYEQYF. Written as DNA, the CDR3 is TGCAGTGCCACCGAAGCGGTGGGGTCCTACGAGCAGTACTTC.

This clonotype was detected a few times. This chain joins TRBV12-3 or TRBV12-4 and TRBJ1-1; perhaps TRBD1 as D (5 bases). The CDR3 has 12 amino acids. The ends were cut back, 6 bases at V and 11 bases at J, with 16 bases in the middle. The CDR3 DNA sequence: TGTGCCAGCAGCCAGGAGGGGACTCGGGCTTTCTTT. This encodes CASSQEGTRAFF.

This clonotype has just one count. The chain has TRBV6-2 or TRBV6-3 and TRBJ2-3; maybe TRBD2 (7 bases). V was cut by 7 bases and J by 2 bases, with 22 bases left in between. This CDR3 is built from 17 residues. CDR1 and CDR2 (germline): MNHEY, SVGEGT. CDR3 region: CASTGGFTGGLTDTQYF. The CDR3 DNA reads as TGTGCCAGCACCGGGGGTTTTACGGGGGGCCTCACAGATACGCAGTATTTT.

This clonotype rates as medium-sized. V is TRBV19 and J is TRBJ2-7; 10 bases are a match to TRBD1. The V segment lost 5 bases and the J segment 1 base; nucleotides outside the gene matches: 2. Germline loops: CDR1 LNHDA, CDR2 SQIVND (reference sequence). The CDR3 consists of 14 residues. The CDR3 here is CASSDRGRSYEQYF. The CDR3, as DNA: TGTGCCAGTAGTGACAGGGGGCGATCCTACGAGCAGTACTTC.

The chain recombines TRBV11-3 with TRBJ2-1; 10 positions agree with TRBD1. CDR3 size: 14 residues. V shed 4 bases and J 8 bases; nucleotides not matched to a gene: 5. The germline gives CDR1 SGHNT, CDR2 YENEEA. CDR3 DNA sequence: TGTGCCAGCAGCTCGGGACAGGGGATCGATGAGCAGTTCTTC. Protein product: CASSSGQGIDEQFF.

The V gene is TRBV19, the J gene TRBJ2-5; 9 bases align to TRBD2. Germline-derived CDR1 and CDR2 are LNHDA and SQIVND (reference sequence). The J segment lost 6 bases and the V segment lost 5 bases, leaving 7 bases of the junction unmatched. The CDR3 has 14 amino acids. DNA for the CDR3: TGTGCCAGTAGTCCCGGGACTAGCACGAAGACCCAGTACTTC. As protein: CASSPGTSTKTQYF.

By proportion, this clonotype is medium-sized (0.01 to 0.1%). J is TRBJ2-7 and V is TRBV13; maybe TRBD1 (8 bases). V lost 5 bases and J lost 4, with 18 bases in between. This CDR3 spans 15 amino acids. From germline, CDR1 is PRHDT and CDR2 FYEKMQ (reference sequence). The CDR3 DNA reads as TGTGCCAGCAGCACTAGCGCAGGGGGCGGGTACGAGCAGTACTTC. This codes for CASSTSAGGGYEQYF.

This clonotype is deemed medium-sized. The J gene is TRBJ1-2, the V gene TRBV19, with D unclear. Trimming left V 10 bases short and J 6 bases short, with 12 bases between. Per germline, CDR1 LNHDA and CDR2 SQIVND (reference sequence). CDR3 length equals 11 residues. The CDR3 protein is CATATGNGYTF. CDR3 bases: TGTGCCACTGCGACGGGTAATGGCTACACCTTC. Full variable domain (missing parts from reference TRBV19 and TRBJ1-2): DGGITQSPKYLFRKEGQNVTLSCEQNLNHDAMYWYRQDPGQGLRLIYYSQIVNDFQKGDIAEGYSVSREKKESFPLTVTSAQKNPTAFYLCATATGNGYTFGSGTRLTVV.

The gene calls are TRBV7-9 and TRBJ2-7; D is unclear. The germline V gene encodes CDR1 SEHNR and CDR2 FQNEAQ (reference sequence). CDR3 length equals 14 residues. V was trimmed by 3 bases and J by 1 base, leaving 10 bases between them. CDR3 coding DNA: TGTGCCAGCAGCTTCCAAAGAGGATCCTACGAGCAGTACTTC. As protein: CASSFQRGSYEQYF.

The chain recombines TRBV13 with TRBJ1-2; possibly TRBD1 for D (5 bases). Per the germline V gene, CDR1 is PRHDT and CDR2 is FYEKMQ (reference sequence). The CDR3 totals 14 residues. Trimming left V 6 bases short and J 6 bases short, with 17 bases between. The CDR3 loop is CASSSDGGGHGYTF. The CDR3 DNA reads TGTGCCAGCAGTTCCGACGGGGGAGGCCATGGCTACACCTTC.

By proportion, this clonotype is medium-sized. This sequence joins TRBV5-6 and TRBJ1-6; TRBD1 matches 9 bases. Per the germline V gene, CDR1 is SGHDT and CDR2 is YYEEEE. V shed 3 bases, J shed 7 bases, and the junction held 2 bases outside the gene matches. The CDR3 length is 14 residues. The CDR3 region is CASSSGTGNSPLHF. CDR3 sequence (DNA): TGTGCCAGCAGCTCCGGGACAGGGAATTCACCCCTCCACTTT.

This chain links TRBV7-6 with TRBJ1-5; D is perhaps TRBD1 (6 bases). Germline V CDR1 and CDR2: SGHVS, FNYEAQ. The CDR3 consists of 14 residues. Trimming left V 1 base short and J 5 bases short, with 9 bases between. CDR3: CASSLVGADQPQHF. The CDR3 DNA is TGTGCCAGCAGCTTAGTGGGGGCCGATCAGCCCCAGCATTTT.